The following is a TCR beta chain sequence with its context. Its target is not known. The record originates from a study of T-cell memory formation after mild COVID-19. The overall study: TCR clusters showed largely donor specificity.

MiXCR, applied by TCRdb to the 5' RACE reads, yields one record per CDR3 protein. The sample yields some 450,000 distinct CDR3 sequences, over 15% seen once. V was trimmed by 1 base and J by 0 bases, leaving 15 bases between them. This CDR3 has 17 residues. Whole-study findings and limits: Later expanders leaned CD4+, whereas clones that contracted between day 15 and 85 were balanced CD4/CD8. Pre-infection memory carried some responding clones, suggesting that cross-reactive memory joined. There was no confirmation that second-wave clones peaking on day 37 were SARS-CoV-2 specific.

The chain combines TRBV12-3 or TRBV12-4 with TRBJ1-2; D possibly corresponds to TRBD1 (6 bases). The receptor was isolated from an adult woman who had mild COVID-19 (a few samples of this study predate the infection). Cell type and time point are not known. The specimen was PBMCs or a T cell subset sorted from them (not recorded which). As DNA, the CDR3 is TGTGCCAGCAGTTTAGGGTTCCGGGGGCGAGCTAACTATGGCTACACCTTC. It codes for CASSLGFRGRANYGYTF.